The 27 T cell receptor beta chains given below trace back to one sample, sequenced in a study of blood T cell repertoires in COVID-19. Assay used: immunoSEQ multiplex PCR; TCRdb lists only in-frame clones, some missing. The sample lists about 72,000 clones; around 80% were seen once. The specimen was peripheral blood. These receptors originate from a human donor in a cohort sampled during active COVID-19.

This chain joins TRBV4-3 and TRBJ1-2; D gene uncertain. The V end was cut by 1 base, the J end by 7 bases, with 10 bases between. Per the germline V gene, CDR1 is LGHNA and CDR2 is YSLEER. This CDR3 spans 13 amino acids. The CDR3 sequence is CASSQGLGVGYTF. CDR3 coding DNA: TGCGCCAGCAGCCAAGGACTCGGGGTTGGCTACACCTTC.

Here the CDR3 reads CASSWTGTGSRTF. The CDR3 nucleotides are TGTGCCAGCAGCTGGACCGGGACAGGGTCTCGCACCTTC. The V gene is TRBV13, the J gene TRBJ1-2; TRBD1 aligns across 9 bases. Germline CDR1 is PRHDT and CDR2 is FYEKMQ (reference sequence). The CDR3 contains 13 residues. The J segment lost 13 bases and the V segment lost 4 bases, leaving 10 bases of the junction unmatched.

This sequence joins TRBV12-3 or TRBV12-4 and TRBJ1-1, with TRBD1 as a possible D gene (5 bases). V shed 6 bases and J shed 5 bases, with 13 bases lying between them. This CDR3 contains 13 residues. CDR3 coding DNA: TGTGCCAGCAGCCAGGGCCCCGGGACTGAAGCTTTCTTT. Its protein is CASSQGPGTEAFF.

Here the CDR3 reads CASSLDPGAFYEQYF. As DNA, the CDR3 is TGTGCCAGCAGCTTAGATCCAGGGGCTTTCTACGAGCAGTACTTC. The chain couples TRBV7-2 to TRBJ2-7; D is possibly TRBD1 (6 bases). This CDR3 has 15 amino acids. V was pared by 1 base and J by 3 bases, with 13 bases between. Germline assignment: CDR1 SGHTA and CDR2 FQGNSA.

CDR3 coding DNA: TGCGCCAGCAGCTTGGACCGGGTCGGCACTGAAGCTTTCTTT. It encodes CASSLDRVGTEAFF. This chain connects TRBV5-1 to TRBJ1-1, with no clear D. Per germline, CDR1 SGHRS and CDR2 YFSETQ. CDR3 length equals 14 residues. Trimming pared 0 bases from V and 4 bases from J, leaving 10 bases between.

This clone came up a few times. The V call is TRBV2, the J call TRBJ2-2, with D perhaps matching TRBD1 (6 bases). Germline V gene lookup returns CDR1 SNHLY and CDR2 FYNNEI. The CDR3 is 17 amino acids. Trimming took 7 bases from V and 6 from J, leaving 24 bases between them. The CDR3 DNA reads TGTGCCAGCACCTTCTGGTACAGGGACGAGAGGCCCGGGGAGCTGTTTTTT. This codes for CASTFWYRDERPGELFF.

The chain links TRBV7-9 to TRBJ1-2; 8 bases fit TRBD1. The length of the CDR3 is 16 residues. Germline loops: CDR1 SEHNR, CDR2 FQNEAQ (reference sequence). V gave up 4 bases and J gave up 4 bases; unmatched junction bases: 11. CDR3 in amino acids: CASSSGPGQVGYGYTF. CDR3 in DNA: TGTGCCAGCAGCTCCGGACCGGGACAGGTCGGCTATGGCTACACCTTC.

The rearrangement joins TRBV4-3 to TRBJ2-1; 9 bases line up with TRBD2. Germline assignment: CDR1 LGHNA and CDR2 YSLEER. V was clipped by 0 bases and J by 7 bases; unmatched bases: 13. This CDR3 is built from 18 residues. CDR3 sequence: CASSQDLSGGGAANEQFF. CDR3 DNA sequence: TGCGCCAGCAGCCAAGATCTGAGTGGCGGGGGGGCGGCGAATGAGCAGTTCTTC.

Here the CDR3 reads CASSKNRDHRGDTQYF. The CDR3 DNA follows: TGTGCCAGTAGTAAAAACCGGGACCACAGGGGAGATACGCAGTATTTT. The chain couples TRBV19 to TRBJ2-3; 7 bases line up with TRBD1. V gave up 4 bases and J gave up 5 bases; unmatched junction bases: 12. The V gene's germline CDR1 is LNHDA and CDR2 SQIVND (reference sequence). This CDR3 has 16 amino acids.

The chain recombines TRBV6-5 with TRBJ2-7, with TRBD1 matching over 7 bases. From germline, CDR1 is MNHEY and CDR2 SVGAGI. Trimming removed 5 bases from V and 4 bases from J; junction bases left unmatched: 5. The CDR3 runs to 13 residues. CDR3 bases: TGTGCCAGCAGTCCGACAGGGTTTTACGAGCAGTACTTC. It encodes CASSPTGFYEQYF.

The rearrangement links TRBV5-4 to TRBJ2-5, with 11 positions matching TRBD2. This CDR3 has 16 residues. The J segment lost 2 bases and the V segment lost 1 base, leaving 4 bases of the junction unmatched. Germline CDR1 is SGHNT and CDR2 is YYREEE (reference sequence). CDR3 protein: CASSLTSGGAQETQYF. CDR3 coding DNA: TGTGCCAGCAGCTTGACTAGCGGGGGAGCTCAAGAGACCCAGTACTTC.

The chain couples TRBV7-8 to TRBJ2-6; no definite D call. V was cut by 5 bases and J by 0 bases, with 14 bases left in between. CDR1 SGHVS and CDR2 FQNEAQ come from the germline V gene. CDR3 length: 17 residues. The CDR3 here is CASSPGGWSSGANVLTF. As DNA, the CDR3 is TGTGCCAGCAGCCCCGGCGGCTGGAGCTCTGGGGCCAACGTCCTGACTTTC.

The V and J genes are TRBV2 and TRBJ2-5; D unclear. With 6 bases removed from V and 2 bases from J, the gap between germline ends came to 7 bases. CDR3 length: 12 residues. The V gene's germline CDR1 is SNHLY and CDR2 FYNNEI. CDR3 protein: CASRAQQETQYF. CDR3 nucleotide sequence: TGTGCCAGCAGAGCACAGCAAGAGACCCAGTACTTC.

The chain is built from TRBV20-1 and TRBJ2-5; D remains unclear. Germline V CDR1 and CDR2: DFQATT, SNEGSKA (reference sequence). The length of the CDR3 is 13 residues. The V end lost 3 bases, the J end lost 0 bases, and 8 bases lay between the germline ends. The CDR3 sequence is CSASGDNQETQYF. For the CDR3, the DNA is TGCAGTGCTAGTGGAGACAACCAAGAGACCCAGTACTTC.

This rearrangement joins TRBV7-8 to TRBJ1-1, with TRBD1 as a possible D gene (5 bases). CDR1 is SGHVS and CDR2 is FQNEAQ in the germline V gene. With 6 bases removed from V and 1 base from J, the gap between germline ends came to 9 bases. The CDR3 is 13 amino acids. The CDR3 loop reads CASRRQSNTEAFF. The DNA for the CDR3 is TGTGCCAGCAGACGACAGTCGAACACTGAAGCTTTCTTT.

The chain uses TRBV12-3 or TRBV12-4 and TRBJ2-7; D gene ambiguous. The CDR3 length is 13 residues. With 0 bases removed from V and 6 bases from J, the gap between germline ends came to 9 bases. The CDR3 nucleotides read TGTGCCAGCAGTTTAGCTGGTGGGCGCGAGCAGTACTTC. This translates into CASSLAGGREQYF.

The chain links TRBV3-1 (or the pseudogene TRBV3-2) to TRBJ2-7; D is possibly TRBD2 (7 bases). This CDR3 region has 15 residues. Germline lookup yields CDR1 LGHDT and CDR2 YNNKEL (reference sequence). The ends were cut back, 5 bases at V and 0 bases at J, with 14 bases in the middle. CDR3 sequence: CASSREGELSYEQYF. The CDR3 region has the DNA TGTGCCAGCAGCAGGGAGGGGGAACTCTCCTACGAGCAGTACTTC.

This clone came up a few times. The V call is TRBV5-1, the J call TRBJ2-7; D unresolved. Germline loops: CDR1 SGHRS, CDR2 YFSETQ. This CDR3 contains 12 residues. The V end lost 4 bases, the J end lost 4 bases, and 9 bases lay between the germline ends. The CDR3 DNA follows: TGCGCCAGCAGCCGAGACGGGTACGAGCAGTACTTC. The encoded protein is CASSRDGYEQYF.

The rearrangement joins TRBV25-1 to TRBJ1-2; D is ambiguous. Trimming took 4 bases from V and 4 from J, leaving 10 bases between them. CDR3 length equals 13 residues. The germline CDR1 and CDR2 sequences are MGHDK and SYGVNS. DNA of the CDR3: TGTGCCAGCAGTGTCGCCCCGCGCTATGGCTACACCTTC. Residues: CASSVAPRYGYTF.

V gene TRBV14 combines with J gene TRBJ1-4, with D unresolved. Germline-derived CDR1 and CDR2 are SGHDN and FVKESK. CDR3 length equals 15 residues. The V and J ends lost 2 bases and 0 bases respectively, with 7 bases between them. CDR3 loop: CASSQITSTNEKLFF. CDR3 DNA: TGTGCCAGCAGCCAAATAACTTCAACTAATGAAAAACTGTTTTTT.

The chain is built from TRBV3-1 (or the pseudogene TRBV3-2) and TRBJ1-4; D unclear. The CDR3 loop spans 13 amino acids. Between the trimmed V and J ends, which lost 4 bases and 4 bases, there was a span of 7 bases. Germline V gene lookup returns CDR1 LGHDT and CDR2 YNNKEL (reference sequence). As DNA, the CDR3 is TGTGCCAGCAGCCCCACAGATAATGAAAAACTGTTTTTT. Translating gives CASSPTDNEKLFF.

The rearrangement uses TRBV7-2 and TRBJ2-7; no firm D call. V lost 2 bases to trimming and J lost 7 bases, with 9 bases between them. Germline-derived CDR1 and CDR2 are SGHTA and FQGNSA. The length of the CDR3 is 12 residues. DNA for the CDR3: TGTGCCAGCAGCTTATGGCCCCTTGAGCAGTACTTC. Translating gives CASSLWPLEQYF.

The gene calls are TRBV27 and TRBJ1-4, with D possibly TRBD1 on 6 matching bases. V was cut by 3 bases and J by 8 bases, with 13 bases left in between. CDR1 is MNHEY and CDR2 is SMNVEV in the germline V gene (reference sequence). This CDR3 comprises 14 residues. CDR3 in amino acids: CASSLKQGWEKLFF. In DNA, the CDR3 is TGTGCCAGCAGTTTGAAACAGGGATGGGAAAAACTGTTTTTT.

This clone came up once. The chain couples TRBV2 to TRBJ2-3; 7 bases are a match to TRBD2. The J segment lost 3 bases and the V segment lost 4 bases, leaving 4 bases of the junction unmatched. This CDR3 contains 14 residues. CDR1 is SNHLY and CDR2 is FYNNEI in the germline V gene. The CDR3 nucleotides are TGTGCCAGCAGTGGGGGGGGTAGAACAGATACGCAGTATTTT. As protein: CASSGGGRTDTQYF. Full variable domain (rest looked up from reference TRBV2 and TRBJ2-3): EPEVTQTPSHQVTQMGQEVILRCVPISNHLYFYWYRQILGQKVEFLVSFYNNEISEKSEIFDDQFSVERPDGSNFTLKIRSTKLEDSAMYFCASSGGGRTDTQYFGPGTRLTVL.

CDR3 sequence (DNA): TGTGCCAGCAGCCGGAGCTCCTACGAGCAGTACTTC. It is translated as CASSRSSYEQYF. J is TRBJ2-7 and V is TRBV7-8; no clear D gene. This CDR3 is 12 amino acids long. The germline V gene encodes CDR1 SGHVS and CDR2 FQNEAQ. V dropped 5 bases and J dropped 0 bases, with 5 bases sitting between them.

V gene TRBV28 combines with J gene TRBJ1-2; a weak D match, TRBD1 (5 bases). The CDR3 length is 13 residues. The germline CDR1 and CDR2 sequences are MDHEN and SYDVKM. V was trimmed by 5 bases and J by 8 bases, leaving 15 bases between them. The CDR3 DNA reads as TGTGCCAGCAGTCCCCGTGGGAGGGACGGCTACACCTTC. This translates into CASSPRGRDGYTF.

This clone has just a few counts. The CDR3 is CASSVTPTNTEAFF. The CDR3 nucleotides are TGTGCCAGCAGCGTGACACCCACGAACACTGAAGCTTTCTTT. The V and J genes are TRBV5-6 and TRBJ1-1, with no clear D. The germline V gene encodes CDR1 SGHDT and CDR2 YYEEEE. Trimming shortened V by 4 bases and J by 1 base, and 11 bases separated the two germline ends. This CDR3 is 14 amino acids long.